This T cell receptor (beta chain) was profiled in a study of OX40 agonist ivuxolimab in advanced cancers. Germline assignment: CDR1 MNHEY and CDR2 SVGAGI. This CDR3 has 13 residues. V lost 6 bases and J lost 6, with 14 bases in between. Clones were read by immunoSEQ multiplex PCR, and TCRdb kept only the in-frame ones, dropping some. The sample comprises tens of thousands of clones, 65% to 85% of which are singletons, and about 5% rests with the top ten. The chain couples TRBV6-5 to TRBJ1-1; a weak D match, TRBD1 (5 bases). This TCR was sampled from an adult with an advanced solid tumor such as melanoma, head and neck, liver or kidney cancer. The sample in question was CD4+ or CD8+ T cells sorted from blood, obtained in a trial of the OX40 agonist ivuxolimab. CDR3 residues: CASSIRVRAEAFF. For the CDR3, the DNA is TGTGCCAGCAGCATCAGGGTGAGGGCTGAAGCTTTCTTT.